Described below is a single T cell receptor (beta chain) sequence and its context. The PCR had 60 Vbeta and 13 Jbeta primers. Libraries were prepared by immunoSEQ multiplex PCR; TCRdb keeps only in-frame clonotypes and omits some of them. Among 95,000 to 150,000 clones listed, 15% to 17% were seen once. Trimming took 5 bases from V and 8 from J, leaving 21 bases between them. This CDR3 is built from 15 residues. CDR1 SEHNR and CDR2 FQNEAQ come from the germline V gene (reference sequence). These data are taken from a study of cytomegalovirus exposure and HLA in healthy donors. The clonotype was recovered from a woman aged 18-30 years in good health and CMV-seronegative. The rearrangement joins TRBV7-9 to TRBJ1-2, with a possible D match to TRBD1 (6 bases). Input material: PBMCs. CDR3 amino acids: CASSPRVGADGGYTF. In DNA form, the CDR3 reads TGTGCCAGCAGCCCTAGGGTGGGGGCCGACGGCGGCTACACCTTC. The complete variable domain, with remaining parts taken from reference TRBV7-9 and TRBJ1-2, reads DTGVSQNPRHKITKRGQNVTFRCDPISEHNRLYWYRQTLGQGPEFLTYFQNEAQLEKSRLLSDRFSAERPKGSFSTLEIQRTEQGDSAMYLCASSPRVGADGGYTFGSGTRLTVV.